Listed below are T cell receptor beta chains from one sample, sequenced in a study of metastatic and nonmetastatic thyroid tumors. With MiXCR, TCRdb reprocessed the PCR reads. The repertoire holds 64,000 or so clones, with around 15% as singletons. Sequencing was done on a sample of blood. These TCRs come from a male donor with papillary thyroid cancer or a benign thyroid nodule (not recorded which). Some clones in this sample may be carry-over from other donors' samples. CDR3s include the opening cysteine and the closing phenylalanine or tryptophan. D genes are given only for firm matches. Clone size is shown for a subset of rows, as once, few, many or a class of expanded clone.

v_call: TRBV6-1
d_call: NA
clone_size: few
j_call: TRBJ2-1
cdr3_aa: CASSEAPSGGPYEQFF
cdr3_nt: TGTGCCAGCAGTGAAGCCCCCTCCGGGGGCCCTTATGAGCAGTTCTTC

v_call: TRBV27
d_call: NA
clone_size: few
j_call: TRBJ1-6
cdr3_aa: CASSLRVHGNSPLHF
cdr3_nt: TGTGCCAGCAGCCTCCGTGTCCATGGTAATTCACCCCTCCACTTT

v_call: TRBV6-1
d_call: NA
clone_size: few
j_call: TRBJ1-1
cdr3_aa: CASSERQNTEAFF
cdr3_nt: TGTGCCAGCAGTGAAAGGCAGAACACTGAAGCTTTCTTT

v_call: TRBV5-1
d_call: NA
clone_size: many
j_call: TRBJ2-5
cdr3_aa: CASSFGGLLSISETQYF
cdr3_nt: TGCGCCAGCAGCTTTGGGGGGCTCCTATCTATATCGGAGACCCAGTACTTC

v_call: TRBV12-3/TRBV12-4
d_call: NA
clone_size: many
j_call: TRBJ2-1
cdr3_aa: CASSFNTARGGEQFF
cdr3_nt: TGTGCCAGCAGTTTCAATACGGCTAGGGGCGGTGAGCAGTTCTTC

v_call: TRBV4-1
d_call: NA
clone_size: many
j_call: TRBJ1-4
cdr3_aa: CASSQVFPATNEKLFF
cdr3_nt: TGCGCCAGCAGCCAAGTGTTCCCTGCAACTAATGAAAAACTGTTTTTT

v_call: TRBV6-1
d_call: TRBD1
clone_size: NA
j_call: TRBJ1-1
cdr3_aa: CASNTRDRGPMKTEAFF
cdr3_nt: TGTGCCAGCAACACCCGGGACAGGGGACCTATGAAAACTGAAGCTTTCTTT

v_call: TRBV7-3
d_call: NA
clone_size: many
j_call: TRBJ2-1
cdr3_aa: CASSPQGGGYNEQFF
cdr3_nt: TGTGCCAGCAGCCCACAGGGGGGGGGATACAATGAGCAGTTCTTC

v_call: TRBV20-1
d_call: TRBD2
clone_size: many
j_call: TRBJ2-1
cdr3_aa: CSASSSGSMYEQFF
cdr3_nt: TGCAGTGCTAGTAGCAGCGGGAGTATGTATGAGCAGTTCTTC

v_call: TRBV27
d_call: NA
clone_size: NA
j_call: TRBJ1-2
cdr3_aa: CASSTRGLGGYAF
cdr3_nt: TGTGCCAGCAGTACAAGGGGCCTGGGTGGCTACGCCTTC

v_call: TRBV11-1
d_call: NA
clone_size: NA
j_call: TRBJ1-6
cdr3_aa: CASSLERTDNNSPLHF
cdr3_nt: TGTGCCAGCAGCTTAGAGAGGACAGACAATAATTCACCCCTCCACTTT

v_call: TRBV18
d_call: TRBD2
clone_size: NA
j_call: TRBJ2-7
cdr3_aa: CASSFLGGPNEQYF
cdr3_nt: TGTGCCAGCTCATTCCTGGGAGGGCCAAACGAGCAGTACTTC

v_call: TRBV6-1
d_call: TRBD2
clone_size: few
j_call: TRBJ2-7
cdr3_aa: CASSPLIAGVPYEQYF
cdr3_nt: TGTGCCAGCAGTCCTCTAATAGCGGGAGTTCCCTACGAGCAGTACTTC

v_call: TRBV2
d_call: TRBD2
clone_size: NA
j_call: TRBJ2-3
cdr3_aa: CASIGTSGKWCTDTQYF
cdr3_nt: TGTGCCAGCATCGGGACTAGCGGGAAGTGGTGCACAGATACGCAGTATTTT

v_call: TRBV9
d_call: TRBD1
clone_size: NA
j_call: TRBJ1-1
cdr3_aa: CASSPYEGALTEAFF
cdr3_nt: TGTGCCAGCAGCCCCTATGAGGGGGCACTCACCGAAGCTTTCTTT

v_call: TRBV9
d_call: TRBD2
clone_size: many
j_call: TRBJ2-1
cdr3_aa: CASSPRTSGTYNEQFF
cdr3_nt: TGTGCCAGCAGCCCTCGGACTAGCGGAACCTACAATGAGCAGTTCTTC

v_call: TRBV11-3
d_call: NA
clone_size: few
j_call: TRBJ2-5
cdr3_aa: CASSLTYEETQYF
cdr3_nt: TGTGCCAGCAGCCTTACCTACGAAGAGACCCAGTACTTC

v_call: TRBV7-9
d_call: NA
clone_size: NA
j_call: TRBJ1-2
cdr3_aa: CASSSQLNYGYTF
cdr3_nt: TGTGCCAGCAGCTCTCAACTGAACTATGGCTACACCTTC

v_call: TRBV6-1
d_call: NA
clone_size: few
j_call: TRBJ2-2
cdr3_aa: CASSETAGWNTVELFF
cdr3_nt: TGTGCCAGCAGTGAAACGGCAGGTTGGAACACCGTGGAGCTGTTTTTT

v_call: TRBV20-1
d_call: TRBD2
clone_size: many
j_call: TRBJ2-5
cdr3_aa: CSVTGLAGQETQYF
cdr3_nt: TGCAGTGTAACGGGACTAGCTGGCCAAGAGACCCAGTACTTC

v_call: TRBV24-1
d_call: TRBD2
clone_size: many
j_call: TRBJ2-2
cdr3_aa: CATRAGGDTGELFF
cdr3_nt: TGTGCCACCAGGGCCGGGGGGGACACCGGGGAGCTGTTTTTT

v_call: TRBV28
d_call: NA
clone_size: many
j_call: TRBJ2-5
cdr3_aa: CASSHPGQEYQETQYF
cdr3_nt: TGTGCCAGCAGTCATCCTGGGCAGGAGTACCAAGAGACCCAGTACTTC